A single sample is the source of the 29 T cell receptor beta chains below, sequenced in a study of T cells in Graves' hyperthyroidism and ophthalmopathy. Amplified regions were TCR beta CDR3 sequences from RNA transcripts. With the HTBI primer set, the TCR CDR3 went through a first round of RT-PCR. TCRdb analysed the multiplex PCR reads with MiXCR anew, one entry per CDR3 protein. Among about 52,000 distinct CDR3 sequences listed, 48% were seen once. Sequenced input: blood. The receptor source for this set is a woman between 45 and 65 years old with Graves' ophthalmopathy.

CDR3 sequence reads: CASSEAWGGNQPQHF. As DNA, the CDR3 is TGTGCCAGCAGTGAAGCGTGGGGGGGCAATCAGCCCCAGCATTTT. This chain joins TRBV2 and TRBJ1-5, with D perhaps matching TRBD1 (5 bases). The CDR3 runs to 15 residues. The germline gives CDR1 SNHLY, CDR2 FYNNEI. Trimming stripped 0 bases from V and 2 bases from J, with 8 bases between.

This clonotype was found a few times. The V and J genes are TRBV3-1 and TRBJ1-2; a weak D match, TRBD1 (5 bases). Trimming removed 2 bases at V and 0 bases at J, with 10 bases between. Germline-derived CDR1 and CDR2 are LGHDT and YNNKEL (reference sequence). The CDR3 extends over 15 amino acids. CDR3: CASSQTGLANYGYTF. The CDR3 nucleotides are TGTGCCAGCAGCCAAACAGGATTAGCTAACTATGGCTACACCTTC.

On this clonotype itself: The germline gene is not matched at one end of the junction; a read error may be the cause. The V call is TRBV6-1, the J call TRBJ2-5; D possibly matches TRBD1 or TRBD2 (5 bases each). The CDR3 length is 13 residues. Germline V gene sequence: CDR1 MNHNS, CDR2 SASEGT. The CDR3 DNA reads TGTGCCAGCAGTGAAGACATTCGTGGGACCCGGTACTTC. The encoded protein is CASSEDIRGTRYF.

The chain is built from TRBV20-1 and TRBJ2-7, with 10 bases lining up with TRBD1. J gave up 6 bases and V 1 base, and 6 bases lay outside the gene matches. The CDR3 covers 14 residues. Germline V gene data show CDR1 as DFQATT and CDR2 as SNEGSKA (reference sequence). CDR3 sequence: CSARVGQGGCEQYF. The CDR3 DNA follows: TGCAGTGCTAGAGTAGGACAGGGGGGTTGCGAGCAGTACTTC.

This clonotype is judged medium-sized. J is TRBJ1-2 and V is TRBV2, with TRBD1 as a possible D gene (6 bases). Trimming took 4 bases from V and 10 from J, leaving 16 bases between them. CDR1 and CDR2 (germline): SNHLY, FYNNEI. The CDR3 consists of 13 residues. The CDR3, as DNA: TGTGCCAGCAGTGCTTACAGGGCCGAAGTCTACACCTTC. This encodes CASSAYRAEVYTF.

Many counts were recorded for this clonotype. This sequence joins TRBV11-2 and TRBJ2-7; D might be TRBD1 (5 bases). Trimming left V 4 bases short and J 0 bases short, with 16 bases between. Germline CDR1 is SGHAT and CDR2 is FQNNGV. The CDR3 totals 16 residues. This chain's CDR3 is CASSSFSTDSSYEQYF. CDR3 DNA sequence: TGTGCCAGCAGCTCCTTCTCGACAGATAGCTCCTACGAGCAGTACTTC.

This clonotype occurred many times. The rearrangement links TRBV11-2 to TRBJ2-5; the match to TRBD1 covers 8 bases. V lost 5 bases to trimming and J lost 4 bases; unmatched junction nucleotides: 9. This CDR3 region has 15 residues. Germline V gene lookup returns CDR1 SGHAT and CDR2 FQNNGV. The CDR3, as DNA: TGTGCCAGCAGCCATAACCAGGGGGCGCGAGAGACCCAGTACTTC. Protein sequence: CASSHNQGARETQYF.

V and J are TRBV20-1 and TRBJ2-7; D is unclear. CDR1 DFQATT and CDR2 SNEGSKA come from the germline V gene (reference sequence). The CDR3 length is 14 residues. V lost 5 bases and J lost 2, with 16 bases in between. This CDR3 reads CSAGMDGPTYEQYF. CDR3 nucleotide sequence: TGCAGTGCTGGGATGGACGGACCCACCTACGAGCAGTACTTC.

As for this clonotype: One junction end disagrees with the germline gene, perhaps due to a read error. The genes are TRBV12-3 or TRBV12-4 and TRBJ2-6; D gene uncertain. CDR3 length equals 14 residues. The CDR3 coding sequence is TGTGCCAGCAGCTTAGGTTCTACCCCGAACACTGAAGCTTTC. Amino acid sequence: CASSLGSTPNTEAF.

Many counts were recorded for this clonotype. This chain uses TRBV20-1 with TRBJ2-1; possibly TRBD2 for D (5 bases). The germline CDR1 and CDR2 sequences are DFQATT and SNEGSKA (reference sequence). This CDR3 has 12 amino acids. Trimming took off 0 bases at V and 10 bases at J, with 10 bases between the two ends. CDR3 protein: CSARDTEREQFF. In nucleotides, the CDR3 is TGCAGTGCTAGAGATACTGAGCGGGAGCAGTTCTTC.

As to this clonotype: A read error may be the cause here, since a much bigger clone is one base away. The genes are TRBV4-1 and TRBJ2-7, with 8 bases lining up with TRBD2. Trimming at V came to 0 bases and at J to 5 bases, leaving 12 bases not matched to a gene. Germline V gene lookup returns CDR1 MGHRA and CDR2 YSYEKL. The CDR3 runs to 17 residues. This CDR3 is CASSQEVSQRETDEQYF. The DNA of the CDR3 is TGCGCCAGCAGCCAAGAAGTCTCGCAGCGGGAGACGGACGAGCAGTACTTC.

As for this clonotype: The junction differs from germline at one of its ends, possibly a read error. The chain uses TRBV6-1 and TRBJ2-5; a weak D match, TRBD1 (6 bases). The CDR3 extends over 15 amino acids. Germline V lookup: CDR1 MNHNS, CDR2 SASEGT. The CDR3 nucleotides read TGTGCCAGCAATGAAGCGTGGGGGCGCGAAGAGACCCGGTACTTC. The encoded protein is CASNEAWGREETRYF.

With respect to this clonotype: The CDR3 end shows no conserved phenylalanine or tryptophan, and so a read error is likely. The V gene is TRBV11-2, the J gene TRBJ2-2; 8 bases map to TRBD2. The CDR3 runs 12 residues. V shed 6 bases and J 7 bases; nucleotides not matched to a gene: 1. Germline values: CDR1 SGHAT, CDR2 FQNNGV. In DNA, the CDR3 is TGTGCCAGCAGAGGGACTAGCGGGGAGCTGTTTTTG. This encodes CASRGTSGELFL.

This clonotype was found once. The gene calls are TRBV7-2 and TRBJ2-7; 11 bases are shared with TRBD2. The J segment lost 3 bases and the V segment lost 2 bases, leaving 3 bases of the junction unmatched. The CDR3 totals 15 residues. The germline V gene encodes CDR1 SGHTA and CDR2 FQGNSA. CDR3 amino acids: CASSLTSGGLYEQYF. CDR3 bases: TGTGCCAGCAGCTTAACTAGCGGGGGACTCTACGAGCAGTACTTC. The full variable domain, its missing parts supplied by reference TRBV7-2 and TRBJ2-7, is GAGVSQSPSNKVTEKGKDVELRCDPISGHTALYWYRQSLGQGLEFLIYFQGNSAPDKSGLPSDRFSAERTGGSVSTLTIQRTQQEDSAVYLCASSLTSGGLYEQYFGPGTRLTVT.

The chain recombines TRBV20-1 with TRBJ2-3; 13 bases are shared with TRBD2. V lost 3 bases to trimming and J lost 6 bases; unmatched junction nucleotides: 9. Germline CDR1 reads DFQATT; CDR2 reads SNEGSKA (reference sequence). The CDR3 covers 16 residues. The CDR3 sequence: CSASYRLAGGRDTQYF. CDR3 sequence (DNA): TGCAGTGCTAGTTACCGACTAGCGGGGGGCAGGGATACGCAGTATTTT.

The chain is built from TRBV29-1 and TRBJ1-2; TRBD1 is a possible D gene (6 bases). V dropped 6 bases and J dropped 4 bases, with 12 bases sitting between them. The CDR3 sequence is 12 residues long. CDR1 and CDR2 from the germline V gene are SQVTM and ANQGSEA. The CDR3 loop reads CSVSGEFYGYTF. In nucleotides, the CDR3 is TGCAGCGTATCAGGGGAATTCTATGGCTACACCTTC.

V and J are TRBV7-3 and TRBJ2-2; tentative D call: TRBD1 (6 bases). There are 15 residues in the CDR3. In germline, CDR1 is SGHTA, CDR2 FQGTGA. The V and J ends lost 4 bases and 3 bases respectively, with 12 bases between them. CDR3 amino acids: CASSSRQADTGELFF. For the CDR3, the DNA is TGTGCCAGCAGCTCACGACAGGCAGACACCGGGGAGCTGTTTTTT.

This clonotype was recorded many times. The chain has TRBV6-2 or TRBV6-3 and TRBJ2-6; D is unclear. Germline loops: CDR1 MNHEY, CDR2 SVGEGT. V lost 6 bases to trimming and J lost 2 bases, with 8 bases between them. CDR3 length equals 14 residues. The chain's CDR3 is CASSFRTGANVLTF. CDR3 nucleotides: TGTGCCAGCAGCTTCCGGACTGGGGCCAACGTCCTGACTTTC.

At least ten counts were recorded for this clonotype. The rearrangement links TRBV5-1 to TRBJ2-3, with 9 bases aligning to TRBD1. The CDR3 spans 13 residues. The junction had 6 bases not matched to a gene; V was cut back by 5 bases and J by 8 bases. The germline V gene encodes CDR1 SGHRS and CDR2 YFSETQ. Written as DNA, the CDR3 is TGCGCCAGCAGTACGGGACAGGGAGCTACGCAGTATTTT. It codes for CASSTGQGATQYF.

This clonotype was observed at least ten times. DNA of the CDR3: TGTGCCAGCAAGCCGGGACGGAGGAACTATGGCTACACCTTC. Protein product: CASKPGRRNYGYTF. The J gene is TRBJ1-2, the V gene TRBV12-3 or TRBV12-4; perhaps TRBD1 as D (5 bases). The CDR3 is made up of 14 amino acids. V lost 7 bases to trimming and J lost 2 bases, with 14 bases between them.

This clonotype was counted a few times. CDR3 sequence reads: CASSLAGGGGTQYF. The CDR3 region has the DNA TGTGCCAGCAGCTTAGCCGGGGGGGGGGGTACGCAGTATTTT. J is TRBJ2-3 and V is TRBV7-9; 8 positions match TRBD2. The germline V gene encodes CDR1 SEHNR and CDR2 FQNEAQ (reference sequence). The CDR3 sequence is 14 residues long. J gave up 8 bases and V 0 bases, and 4 bases lay outside the gene matches.

As regards this clonotype: At one end the junction does not follow the germline gene, possibly because of a read error. The chain has TRBV7-8 and TRBJ2-7; tentatively, D is TRBD2 (5 bases). Germline lookup yields CDR1 SGHVS and CDR2 FQNEAQ. This CDR3 is built from 14 residues. The CDR3 loop is CASSLDGNTGELYF. CDR3 DNA sequence: TGTGCCAGCAGCTTAGACGGAAACACCGGGGAGCTGTACTTC. Filled out from reference TRBV7-8 and TRBJ2-7, the complete variable domain reads GAGVSQSPRYKVAKRGQDVALRCDPISGHVSLFWYQQALGQGPEFLTYFQNEAQLDKSGLPSDRFFAERPEGSVSTLKIQRTQQEDSAVYLCASSLDGNTGELYFGPGTRLTVT.

Regarding this clonotype: A read error is likely, as this CDR3 ends without the conserved phenylalanine or tryptophan. The V gene is TRBV7-8, the J gene TRBJ2-5; TRBD2 agrees at 8 bases. This CDR3 has 14 residues. Germline CDR1 and CDR2: SGHVS and FQNEAQ. The CDR3 region has the DNA TGTGCCAGCAGCTTAGGGACTAGCCAAGATACCCAGTACGTC. This gives the protein CASSLGTSQDTQYV.

Regarding this clonotype: A much larger clone sits a single nucleotide away, making a read error possible. The CDR3 does not end in the conserved phenylalanine or tryptophan, so this is likely a read error. The V gene is TRBV4-1, the J gene TRBJ2-2; TRBD1 agrees at 8 bases. J gave up 3 bases and V 3 bases, and 6 bases lay outside the gene matches. In germline, CDR1 is MGHRA, CDR2 YSYEKL. The CDR3 loop spans 16 amino acids. CDR3 in amino acids: CASSQAGGVYTGELFL. DNA of the CDR3: TGCGCCAGCAGCCAGGCAGGGGGCGTGTACACCGGGGAGCTGTTTCTT.

The rearrangement uses TRBV20-1 and TRBJ1-6; the D is unclear. Germline CDR1 is DFQATT and CDR2 is SNEGSKA (reference sequence). V was shortened by 2 bases and J by 13 bases, with 18 bases between the two germline ends. The CDR3 covers 14 residues. The CDR3 loop reads CSARSGKGNQPLHF. The CDR3 DNA reads TGCAGTGCTAGATCCGGGAAGGGAAATCAGCCCCTCCACTTT.

Notes on this clonotype: An end of the junction differs from the germline gene, which may be a read error. V gene TRBV7-2 combines with J gene TRBJ2-5; 7 bases match TRBD2. The CDR3 extends over 16 amino acids. CDR1 and CDR2 (germline): SGHTA, FQGNSA. The CDR3 DNA reads as TGTGCTAGCAGAAGGGCTAGCGGAGAGTCCCAAGAGACCCAGTACTTC. Its protein product is CASRRASGESQETQYF.

The CDR3 protein is CASNPGDHGYTF. The CDR3 DNA reads as TGTGCCAGCAATCCCGGGGATCATGGCTACACCTTC. This rearrangement joins TRBV6-6 to TRBJ1-2; no reliable D call. From germline, CDR1 is MNHNY and CDR2 SVGAGI (reference sequence). The CDR3 has 12 residues. V was cut by 7 bases and J by 6 bases, with 12 bases left in between.

The chain joins TRBV7-2 to TRBJ2-3, with TRBD1 matching over 8 bases. Looked up from germline, CDR1 is SGHTA and CDR2 is FQGNSA. The CDR3 is 17 amino acids. The CDR3 loop reads CICRASPRGRNTDTQYF. The DNA for the CDR3 is TGTATCTGCCGTGCTAGTCCCAGGGGGCGGAACACAGATACGCAGTATTTT.

J is TRBJ1-4 and V is TRBV5-1; weak D call: TRBD1 (5 bases). The CDR3 sequence is 14 residues long. CDR1 is SGHRS, CDR2 YFSETQ, per germline. Trimming shortened V by 0 bases and J by 6 bases, and 9 bases separated the two germline ends. The CDR3 sequence: CASSLGGVDEKLFF. CDR3 nucleotide sequence: TGCGCCAGCAGCTTGGGGGGGGTCGATGAAAAACTGTTTTTT.